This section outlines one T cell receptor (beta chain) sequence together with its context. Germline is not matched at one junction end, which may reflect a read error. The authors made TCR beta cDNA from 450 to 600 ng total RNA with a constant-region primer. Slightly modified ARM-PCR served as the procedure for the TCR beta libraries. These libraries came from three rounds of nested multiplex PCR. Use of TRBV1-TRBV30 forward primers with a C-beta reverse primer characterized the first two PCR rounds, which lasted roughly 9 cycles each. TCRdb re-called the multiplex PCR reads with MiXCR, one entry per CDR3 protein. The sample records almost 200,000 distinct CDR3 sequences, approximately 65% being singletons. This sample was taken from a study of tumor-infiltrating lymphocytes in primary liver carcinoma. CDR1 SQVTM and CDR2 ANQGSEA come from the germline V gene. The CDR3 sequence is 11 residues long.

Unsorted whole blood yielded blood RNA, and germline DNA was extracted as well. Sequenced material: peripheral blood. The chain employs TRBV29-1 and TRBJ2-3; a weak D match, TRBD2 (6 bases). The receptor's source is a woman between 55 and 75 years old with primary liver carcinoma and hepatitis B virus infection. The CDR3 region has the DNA TGCAGCGTGGGACTGTCAGATACGCAGTATTTC. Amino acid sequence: CSVGLSDTQYF.